This TCR beta chain was obtained from a study of graft-versus-host responses after intestinal transplantation. Overall study results and limits: Some GvH clones were seen earlier in gut or blood, suggesting intestinal origin.

As concerns this clone: Antigen unknown.

The CDR3 consists of 13 residues. Germline lookup yields CDR1 SEHNR and CDR2 FQNEAQ (reference sequence). Trimming removed 1 base at V and 1 base at J, with 4 bases between. The assay was immunoSEQ multiplex PCR, and TCRdb's table has in-frame clones only and misses some. The table has tens of thousands of clones, 80% to 90% seen once. The sequence came from a human patient who received an intestinal transplant, so some T cells may come from the graft donor. Here the sequenced sample was PBMCs, taken about 63 days after intestinal transplantation. This sequence joins TRBV7-9 and TRBJ2-5; D unclear. The CDR3 here is CASSLDAQETQYF. As DNA, the CDR3 is TGTGCCAGCAGCTTAGATGCCCAAGAGACCCAGTACTTC.